One sample yielded the 2 T cell receptor beta chains listed below, sequenced in a study of control samples from healthy donors and cancer patients. Data came from immunoSEQ multiplex PCR; TCRdb stores just in-frame clones and leaves some out. The sample lists roughly 20,000 clones; roughly 84% were seen once. Sequencing was carried out using PBMCs. The receptors originated from a woman in her seventies with lung cancer.

The sample holds a few counts of this clone. The chain recombines TRBV7-3 with TRBJ2-6; no firm D call. This CDR3 has 15 amino acids. V was shortened by 1 base and J by 2 bases, with 6 bases between the two germline ends. CDR1 is SGHTA, CDR2 FQGTGA, per germline. CDR3 sequence reads: CASSLSLAGANVLTF. In DNA form, the CDR3 reads TGTGCCAGCAGCTTAAGCCTCGCTGGGGCCAACGTCCTGACTTTC. Complete variable domain (other parts from reference TRBV7-3 and TRBJ2-6): GAGVSQTPSNKVTEKGKYVELRCDPISGHTALYWYRQSLGQGPEFLIYFQGTGAADDSGLPNDRFFAVRPEGSVSTLKIQRTERGDSAVYLCASSLSLAGANVLTFGAGSRLTVL.

The chain recombines TRBV9 with TRBJ1-1; D is uncertain. The CDR3 consists of 17 residues. Deletions cut 4 bases from V and 4 bases from J, with 23 bases between. Germline CDR1 and CDR2: SGDLS and YYNGEE. Here the CDR3 reads CASSRAQRQEASTEAFF. CDR3 sequence (DNA): TGTGCCAGCAGCCGCGCGCAGAGGCAGGAGGCATCCACTGAAGCTTTCTTT. The entire variable domain, with the rest obtained from reference TRBV9 and TRBJ1-1, is as follows: DSGVTQTPKHLITATGQRVTLRCSPRSGDLSVYWYQQSLDQGLQFLIQYYNGEERAKGNILERFSAQQFPDLHSELNLSSLELGDSALYFCASSRAQRQEASTEAFFGQGTRLTVV.